These T cell receptor beta chains were read from a single sample in a study of T cell repertoires in cytomegalovirus infection. TCRdb itself ran the reads through MiXCR, one entry per CDR3 protein. The sample has more than 150,000 distinct CDR3 sequences, 28% seen once; the top ten hold 31%. Specimen: PBMCs. The source of these receptors is a human donor in good health (CMV status not recorded). Some clones in this sample may be carry-over from other donors' samples. CDR3s include the opening cysteine and the closing phenylalanine or tryptophan. D genes are given only for firm matches. Size tells how often a clone was seen (once, few, many) or the class of an expanded clone, and some rows leave it out.

TRBV29-1,-,TRBJ1-2,few,CSVAPGPNYGYTF,TGCAGCGTTGCCCCGGGACCTAACTATGGCTACACCTTC
TRBV7-9,-,TRBJ2-7,-,CASSLIDSPYEQYF,TGTGCCAGCAGCTTAATAGACTCGCCCTACGAGCAGTACTTC
TRBV11-2,TRBD1,TRBJ2-7,-,CASSPGTGPYEQYF,TGTGCCAGCAGCCCTGGGACAGGACCCTACGAGCAGTACTTC
TRBV7-8,-,TRBJ1-2,-,CASSRGIYGYTF,TGTGCCAGCAGTCGTGGGATCTATGGCTACACCTTC
TRBV12-3/TRBV12-4,-,TRBJ1-2,-,CASSFQGTNYGYTF,TGTGCCAGCAGTTTTCAGGGGACTAACTATGGCTACACCTTC
TRBV3-1,-,TRBJ2-1,-,CASSQGGGYNEQFF,TGTGCCAGCAGCCAAGGTGGGGGGTACAATGAGCAGTTCTTC
TRBV7-2,TRBD1,TRBJ1-2,-,CASSFQWTGAYGYTF,TGTGCCAGCAGCTTCCAATGGACAGGGGCCTATGGCTACACCTTC
TRBV18,-,TRBJ1-4,-,CASSPPEDRQKLFF,TGTGCCAGCTCACCACCTGAGGACAGACAGAAACTGTTTTTT
TRBV20-1,-,TRBJ1-5,-,CSARSGNSNQPQHF,TGCAGTGCTAGGTCCGGGAATAGCAATCAGCCCCAGCATTTT
TRBV7-2,-,TRBJ2-3,few,CASSFLDTDTQYF,TGTGCCAGCAGTTTTTTAGACACAGATACGCAGTATTTT
TRBV2,-,TRBJ1-1,-,CASGERQPNTEAFF,TGTGCCAGCGGTGAGCGCCAGCCTAACACTGAAGCTTTCTTT